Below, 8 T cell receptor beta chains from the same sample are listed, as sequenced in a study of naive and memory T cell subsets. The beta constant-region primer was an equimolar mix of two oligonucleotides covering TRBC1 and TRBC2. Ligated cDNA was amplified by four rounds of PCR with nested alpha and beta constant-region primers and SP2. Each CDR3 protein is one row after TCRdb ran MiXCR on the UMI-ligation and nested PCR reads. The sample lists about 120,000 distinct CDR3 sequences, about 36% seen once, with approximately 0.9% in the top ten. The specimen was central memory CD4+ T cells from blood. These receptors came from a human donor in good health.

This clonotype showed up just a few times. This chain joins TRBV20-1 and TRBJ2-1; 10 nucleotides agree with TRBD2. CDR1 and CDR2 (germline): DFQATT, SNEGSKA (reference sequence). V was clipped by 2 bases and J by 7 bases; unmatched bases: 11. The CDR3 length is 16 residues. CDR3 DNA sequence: TGCAGTGCTAGATGGTTTCGGTCTAGCGGGAGTAATGAGCAGTTCTTC. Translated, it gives CSARWFRSSGSNEQFF.

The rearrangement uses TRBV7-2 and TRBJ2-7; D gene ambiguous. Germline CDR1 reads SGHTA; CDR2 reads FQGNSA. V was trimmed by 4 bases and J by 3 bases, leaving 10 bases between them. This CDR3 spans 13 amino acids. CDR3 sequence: CASSSDSHYEQYF. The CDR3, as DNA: TGTGCCAGCAGCTCAGACTCTCACTACGAGCAGTACTTC.

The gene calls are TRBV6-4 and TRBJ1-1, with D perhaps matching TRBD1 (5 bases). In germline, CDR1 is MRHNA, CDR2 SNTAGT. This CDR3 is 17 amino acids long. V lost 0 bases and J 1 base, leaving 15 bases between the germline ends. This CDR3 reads CASSDSIPDRPNTEAFF. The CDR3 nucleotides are TGTGCCAGCAGTGACTCGATTCCCGACAGACCGAACACTGAAGCTTTCTTT.

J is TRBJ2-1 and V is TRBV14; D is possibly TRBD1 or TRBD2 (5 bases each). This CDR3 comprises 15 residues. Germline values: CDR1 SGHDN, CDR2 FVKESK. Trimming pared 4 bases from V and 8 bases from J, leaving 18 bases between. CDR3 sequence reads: CASSPLGTPRDEQFF. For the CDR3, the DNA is TGTGCCAGCAGCCCTCTGGGGACCCCGAGGGATGAGCAGTTCTTC.

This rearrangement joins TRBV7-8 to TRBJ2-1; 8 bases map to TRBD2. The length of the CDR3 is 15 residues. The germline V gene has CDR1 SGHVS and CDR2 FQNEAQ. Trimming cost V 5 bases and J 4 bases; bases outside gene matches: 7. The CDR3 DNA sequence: TGTGCCAGCAGCCCCCAGCGGGAGCGGTACAATGAGCAGTTCTTC. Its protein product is CASSPQRERYNEQFF.

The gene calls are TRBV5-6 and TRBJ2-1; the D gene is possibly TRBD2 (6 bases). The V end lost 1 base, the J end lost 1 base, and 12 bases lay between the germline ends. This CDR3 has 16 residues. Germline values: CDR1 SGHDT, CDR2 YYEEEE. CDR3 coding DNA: TGTGCCAGCAGCTTGACTAGCTACCTTTCCTACAATGAGCAGTTCTTC. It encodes CASSLTSYLSYNEQFF.

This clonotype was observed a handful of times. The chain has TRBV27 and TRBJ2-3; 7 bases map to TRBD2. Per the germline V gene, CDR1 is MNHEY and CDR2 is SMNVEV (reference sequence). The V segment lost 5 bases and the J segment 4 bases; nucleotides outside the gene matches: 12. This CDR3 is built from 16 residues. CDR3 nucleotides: TGTGCCAGCAGTCCAAAGAGGGAGGGCCTGCCAGATACGCAGTATTTT. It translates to CASSPKREGLPDTQYF.

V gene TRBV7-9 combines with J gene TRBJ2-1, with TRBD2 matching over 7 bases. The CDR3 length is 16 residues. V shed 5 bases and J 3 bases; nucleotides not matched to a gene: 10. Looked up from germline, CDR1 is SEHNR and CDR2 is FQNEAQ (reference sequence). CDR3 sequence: CASSNPSGVSYNEQFF. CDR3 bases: TGTGCCAGCAGCAACCCTAGCGGAGTTAGCTACAATGAGCAGTTCTTC.